Listed below are T cell receptor beta chains from one sample, sequenced in a study of CD8 T cells in Susac syndrome. MiXCR was run by TCRdb on the immunoSEQ multiplex PCR reads, yielding one entry per CDR3 protein. The data hold some 120,000 distinct CDR3 sequences, with approximately 93% observed a single time. What was sequenced was CD8+ T cells from PBMCs. These receptors all stem from a human donor with multiple sclerosis. Each CDR3 is given with its conserved first and last residue. D genes are given only for firm matches. The listing skips clone size in some rows; elsewhere it reads once, few, many or a size class.

TRBJ2-7	-	-	TRBV27	TGTGCCAGCAGAATTCAATACCGGGGCTACGAGCAGTACTTC	CASRIQYRGYEQYF
TRBJ2-3	once	TRBD2	TRBV15	TGTGCCACCAGCAGCCTGACTAGCAGTGAAGATACGCAGTATTTT	CATSSLTSSEDTQYF
TRBJ2-1	-	TRBD2	TRBV4-1	TGCGCCAGCACGCAACTGGGACTAGCAATGAATGAGCAGTTCTTC	CASTQLGLAMNEQFF
TRBJ2-5	-	-	TRBV13	TGTGCCAGCAGCTTCGCCGGGGAAGTTAAAGAGACCCAGTACTTC	CASSFAGEVKETQYF
TRBJ2-6	-	-	TRBV4-1	TGCGCCAGCAGCCAAGAGGCTCTGGGGCTGATTTCCTCTGGGGCCAACGTCCTGACTTTC	CASSQEALGLISSGANVLTF
TRBJ2-3	-	-	TRBV12-3/TRBV12-4	TGTGCCAGCAGTTCCCCCCAGAGTGAGCACACAGATACGCAGTATTTT	CASSSPQSEHTDTQYF
TRBJ2-7	few	-	TRBV30	TGTGCCTGGAAAGGGGCCACCTACGAGCAGTACTTC	CAWKGATYEQYF
TRBJ2-5	-	-	TRBV12-3/TRBV12-4	TGTGCCAGCAGTACCTTGGTCCGAGAGACCCAGTACTTC	CASSTLVRETQYF
TRBJ1-6	-	-	TRBV27	TGTGCCAGCAGTTATTACAGGGACCCCACAAGGTCCTATAATTCACCCCTCCACTTT	CASSYYRDPTRSYNSPLHF
TRBJ2-7	-	-	TRBV9	TGTGCCAGCAGCGTAGGGGCCAGGGTGAAGGACGAGCAGTACTTC	CASSVGARVKDEQYF
TRBJ2-1	-	-	TRBV9	TGTGCCAGCAGCGGTCCGATCCGGGACACCTACAATGAGCAGTTCTTC	CASSGPIRDTYNEQFF
TRBJ2-5	-	-	TRBV6-5	TGTGCCAGCAGTTACTTTCGCGGGGTGGAGACCCAGTACTTC	CASSYFRGVETQYF
TRBJ2-5	-	-	TRBV7-9	TGTGCCAGCAGCTACCCCACAGGGCCACAAGAGACCCAGTACTTC	CASSYPTGPQETQYF
TRBJ2-3	-	TRBD2	TRBV7-7	TGTGCTAGCAGCCAGGGACTAGCGGGACCCACAGATACGCAGTATTTT	CASSQGLAGPTDTQYF
TRBJ2-7	-	-	TRBV3-1	TGTGCCAGCAGCCGCGCCCGAGGTAGCCCCTACGAGCAGTACTTC	CASSRARGSPYEQYF
TRBJ2-5	-	-	TRBV9	TGTGCCAGCAACGAAGGATACGACGGGGAGACCCAGTACTTC	CASNEGYDGETQYF
TRBJ1-1	-	-	TRBV12-3/TRBV12-4	TGTGCCAGCAGTTTAGACCCGCGGGGGGCTGAAGCTTTCTTT	CASSLDPRGAEAFF
TRBJ1-4	-	TRBD1	TRBV6-5	TGTGCCAGCAGTCCCCCCGCGACAGGGAATGAAAAACTGTTTTTT	CASSPPATGNEKLFF
TRBJ2-3	-	-	TRBV7-2	TGTGCCAGCAGCTTGGGTCGGAGGGACACAGATACGCAGTATTTT	CASSLGRRDTDTQYF
TRBJ1-1	-	-	TRBV9	TGTGCCAGCAGCGTGGGGACGCCTTACACTGAAGCTTTCTTT	CASSVGTPYTEAFF
TRBJ2-5	-	TRBD2	TRBV7-9	TGTGCCAGCAGCTTTCCCCTTAGCGGGGGGGTCCAAGAGACCCAGTACTTC	CASSFPLSGGVQETQYF
TRBJ2-1	-	-	TRBV10-3	TGTGCCATCAGTGAGTCGAGGGAAATCCCCTACAATGAGCAGTTCTTC	CAISESREIPYNEQFF
TRBJ2-1	-	TRBD2	TRBV15	TGTGCCACCAACTTAGCGGGGGACAACTACAATGAGCAGTTCTTC	CATNLAGDNYNEQFF
TRBJ2-5	-	-	TRBV20-1	TGCAGTGCTAGAGAAAGCGGTACCCAAGAGACCCAGTACTTC	CSARESGTQETQYF
TRBJ1-2	once	-	TRBV11-2	TGTGCCAGCAGCTCCCGCGGGGTTTCTGGCTACACCTTC	CASSSRGVSGYTF
TRBJ2-7	-	-	TRBV5-6	TGTGCCAGCAGCTTCGGGACTGCGCTATACGAGCAGTACTTC	CASSFGTALYEQYF
TRBJ1-2	-	-	TRBV30	TGTGCCTGCCTTCCGTTCGGGGGCTACACCTTC	CACLPFGGYTF
TRBJ2-7	-	-	TRBV7-2	TGTGCCAGCAGCTTAGAAGGGCAGGGAACCTACGAGCAGTACTTC	CASSLEGQGTYEQYF
TRBJ2-6	-	TRBD2	TRBV5-6	TGTGCCAGCAGCTTGGCACTAGCGGGAGGACCTGGGGCCAACGTCCTGACTTTC	CASSLALAGGPGANVLTF
TRBJ1-2	-	TRBD1	TRBV29-1	TGCAGCGTATACCCCTCGGGACAGCACTATGGCTACACCTTC	CSVYPSGQHYGYTF
TRBJ2-1	-	TRBD2	TRBV5-4	TGTGCCAGCACCTCGGGAGGAGGGGATGAGCAGTTCTTC	CASTSGGGDEQFF
TRBJ2-1	-	-	TRBV27	TGTGCCAGCAGTTTTGGCACCCCCAATGAGCAGTTCTTC	CASSFGTPNEQFF
TRBJ1-2	-	-	TRBV5-1	TGCGCCAGCAGCTTGGAGGCGGGCCTCCGGCACAGGGAGGGAGACTATGGCTACACCTTC	CASSLEAGLRHREGDYGYTF
TRBJ2-7	-	-	TRBV6-6	TGTGCCAGCACCTACTGGACATCGGACGAGCAGTACTTC	CASTYWTSDEQYF
TRBJ2-3	-	-	TRBV4-1	TGCGCCAGCAGCCCTGTAGCAGGAGATACGCAGTATTTT	CASSPVAGDTQYF
TRBJ2-7	once	TRBD2	TRBV27	TGTGCCAGCAGTTTATTAGGGACTAGCGTCTACGAGCAGTACTTC	CASSLLGTSVYEQYF
TRBJ1-4	-	-	TRBV12-3/TRBV12-4	TGTGCCAGCAGTCGGGACTGGGGGACGAGTGAAAAACTGTTTTTT	CASSRDWGTSEKLFF
TRBJ2-1	once	TRBD2	TRBV27	TGTGCCAGCGGGCTAGCGGGAGTAAGGGGTGAGCAGTTCTTC	CASGLAGVRGEQFF
TRBJ2-5	once	-	TRBV12-3/TRBV12-4	TGTGCCAGCAGTCCCGCTCTGCGGGGTAGGGGGGAGACCCAGTACTTC	CASSPALRGRGETQYF
TRBJ2-5	-	-	TRBV10-3	TGTGCCATCAGTACCAAACGACTCACCCAAGAGACCCAGTACTTC	CAISTKRLTQETQYF
TRBJ2-6	-	-	TRBV29-1	TGCAGCGTTGAAACGAATGGGCGAAACTCTGGGGCCAACGTCCTGACTTTC	CSVETNGRNSGANVLTF
TRBJ1-2	-	-	TRBV29-1	TGCAGCGTTGAAGGTCCAAGGGTTCGCGGCTACACCTTC	CSVEGPRVRGYTF
TRBJ2-2	-	TRBD2	TRBV19	TGTGCCAGTAGTTCTCTTAGCGGGGGGAACACCGGGGAGCTGTTTTTT	CASSSLSGGNTGELFF
TRBJ2-5	-	TRBD1	TRBV11-2	TGTGCCAGCAGCTCCGGGACAGGGATGGATCTAGAGACCCAGTACTTC	CASSSGTGMDLETQYF
TRBJ1-5	-	-	TRBV30	TGTGCCTGGAGTGTTCGGGGGCTAGGGGGTCAGCCCCAGCATTTT	CAWSVRGLGGQPQHF
TRBJ1-2	-	-	TRBV2	TGTGCCAGCAGCGGGCCCTCGTCTGGCTACACCTTC	CASSGPSSGYTF
TRBJ2-1	-	-	TRBV1	TGCACCAGCAGCTACGCTTACAATGAGCAGTTCTTC	CTSSYAYNEQFF
TRBJ2-4	few	TRBD2	TRBV15	TGTGCCACCAGCAGGGCCACTAGCGGGGTGAAAAACATTCAGTACTTC	CATSRATSGVKNIQYF
TRBJ2-5	once	TRBD1	TRBV28	TGTGCCAGCAGTTTAACCAGGGGGCGAGGGGAGACCCAGTACTTC	CASSLTRGRGETQYF
TRBJ2-1	-	-	TRBV2	TGTGCCAGCAGTGAAACACGGGATGAGCAGTTCTTC	CASSETRDEQFF
TRBJ2-7	-	TRBD1	TRBV9	TGTGCCAGCAGCGTAGCTTGGACAGGAGACTACGAGCAGTACTTC	CASSVAWTGDYEQYF
TRBJ1-2	once	TRBD1	TRBV20-1	TGCAGTGCTAGAGAACAGGGGGGCTATGGCTACACCTTC	CSAREQGGYGYTF
TRBJ1-2	-	-	TRBV3-1	TGTGCCAGCAGCCAAGATATCACAGATACTAACTATGGCTACACCTTC	CASSQDITDTNYGYTF
TRBJ1-2	-	-	TRBV10-3	TGTGCCACCTACCGGGACTTAAACTATGGCTACACCTTC	CATYRDLNYGYTF
TRBJ2-3	-	TRBD2	TRBV24-1	TGTGCCACCAGTAAGTCCGGGACTAGCGGGAGATATACGCAGTATTTT	CATSKSGTSGRYTQYF
TRBJ2-1	-	TRBD2	TRBV7-2	TGTGCCAGCAGCGGGCTATACCTCGGGGGAGGGCACCTCTACAATGAGCAGTTCTTC	CASSGLYLGGGHLYNEQFF
TRBJ2-1	once	TRBD2	TRBV10-3	TGTGCCATCAGAGAGGGGCTAGCGGGGAACAATGAGCAGTTCTTC	CAIREGLAGNNEQFF